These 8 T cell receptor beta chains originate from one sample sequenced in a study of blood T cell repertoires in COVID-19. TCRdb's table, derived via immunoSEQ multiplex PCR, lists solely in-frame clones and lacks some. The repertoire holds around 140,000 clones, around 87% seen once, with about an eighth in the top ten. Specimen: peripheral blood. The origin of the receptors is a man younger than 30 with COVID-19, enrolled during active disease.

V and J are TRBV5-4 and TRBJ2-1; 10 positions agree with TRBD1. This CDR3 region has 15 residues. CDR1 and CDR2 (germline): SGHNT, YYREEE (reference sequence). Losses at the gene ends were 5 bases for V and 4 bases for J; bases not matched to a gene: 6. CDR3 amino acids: CASRLDRGPYNEQFF. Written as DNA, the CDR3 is TGTGCCAGCAGGCTTGACAGGGGGCCTTACAATGAGCAGTTCTTC.

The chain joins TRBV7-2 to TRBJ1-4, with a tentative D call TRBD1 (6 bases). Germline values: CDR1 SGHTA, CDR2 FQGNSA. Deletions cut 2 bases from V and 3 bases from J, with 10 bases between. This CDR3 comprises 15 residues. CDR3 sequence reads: CASSLHGQSNEKLFF. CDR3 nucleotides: TGTGCCAGCAGCTTACACGGACAGTCTAATGAAAAACTGTTTTTT.

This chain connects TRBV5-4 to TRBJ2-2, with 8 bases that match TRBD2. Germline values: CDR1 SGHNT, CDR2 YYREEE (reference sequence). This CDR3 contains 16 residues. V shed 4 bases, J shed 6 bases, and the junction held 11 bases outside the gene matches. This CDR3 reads CASSGGTRGGSGELFF. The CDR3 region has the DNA TGTGCCAGCAGCGGGGGGACTAGAGGAGGATCCGGGGAGCTGTTTTTT.

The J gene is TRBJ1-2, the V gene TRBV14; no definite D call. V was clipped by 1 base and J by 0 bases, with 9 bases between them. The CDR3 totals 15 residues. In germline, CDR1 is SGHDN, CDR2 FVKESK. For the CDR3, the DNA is TGTGCCAGCAGCCAAGTTACAGTCTCTAACTATGGCTACACCTTC. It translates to CASSQVTVSNYGYTF. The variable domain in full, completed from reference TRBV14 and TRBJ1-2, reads EAGVTQFPSHSVIEKGQTVTLRCDPISGHDNLYWYRRVMGKEIKFLLHFVKESKQDESGMPNNRFLAERTGGTYSTLKVQPAELEDSGVYFCASSQVTVSNYGYTFGSGTRLTVV.

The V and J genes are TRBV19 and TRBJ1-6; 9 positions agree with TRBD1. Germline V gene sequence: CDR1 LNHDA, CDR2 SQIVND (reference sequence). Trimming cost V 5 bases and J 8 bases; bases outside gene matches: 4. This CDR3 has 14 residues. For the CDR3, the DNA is TGTGCCAGTAGTCCAAGGACAGGGGATTCACCCCTCCACTTT. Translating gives CASSPRTGDSPLHF.

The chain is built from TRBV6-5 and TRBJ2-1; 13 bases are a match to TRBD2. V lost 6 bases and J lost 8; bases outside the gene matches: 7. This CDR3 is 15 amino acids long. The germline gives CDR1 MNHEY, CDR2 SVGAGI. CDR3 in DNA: TGTGCCAGCAGCGCGGGACTAGCGGGATTCTATGAGCAGTTCTTC. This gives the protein CASSAGLAGFYEQFF.

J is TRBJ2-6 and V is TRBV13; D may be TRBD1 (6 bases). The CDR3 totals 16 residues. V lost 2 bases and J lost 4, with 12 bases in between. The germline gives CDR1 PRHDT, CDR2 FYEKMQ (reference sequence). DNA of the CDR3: TGTGCCAGCAGCTTATCAGGGGCAACCGGGGCCAACGTCCTGACTTTC. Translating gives CASSLSGATGANVLTF.

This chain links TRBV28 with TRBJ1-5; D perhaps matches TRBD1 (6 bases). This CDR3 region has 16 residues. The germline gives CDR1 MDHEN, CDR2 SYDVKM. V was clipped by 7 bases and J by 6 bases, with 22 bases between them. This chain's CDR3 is CASMGDIPEVGQPQHF. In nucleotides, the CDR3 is TGTGCCAGCATGGGGGACATCCCGGAGGTGGGTCAGCCCCAGCATTTT.